Presented here are 29 T cell receptor beta chains from one specimen sequenced in a study of blood T cell repertoires in COVID-19. Only in-frame clones appear in the TCRdb table, and some are missing; sequencing was by immunoSEQ multiplex PCR. This table holds around 160,000 clones, roughly 79% found once. Sequencing input: peripheral blood. The receptors originated from a human donor with acute or convalescent COVID-19. The donor label of this sample is uncertain.

The chain links TRBV7-9 to TRBJ1-4, with TRBD1 as a possible D gene (5 bases). The CDR3 is 12 residues long. Between the trimmed V and J ends, which lost 7 bases and 6 bases, there was a span of 9 bases. The V gene's germline CDR1 is SEHNR and CDR2 FQNEAQ (reference sequence). As DNA, the CDR3 is TGTGCCAGCAACCTAGGGGATGAAAAACTGTTTTTT. The encoded protein is CASNLGDEKLFF.

This chain joins TRBV19 and TRBJ1-5, with D unclear. The CDR3 is made up of 14 amino acids. V lost 5 bases, J lost 3 bases, and 11 bases lay in between. CDR1 is LNHDA, CDR2 SQIVND, per germline (reference sequence). The CDR3 here is CASSPRRDNQPQHF. In DNA form, the CDR3 reads TGTGCCAGTAGTCCCCGGAGGGACAATCAGCCCCAGCATTTT.

This rearrangement joins TRBV5-5 to TRBJ2-7; a possible D gene is TRBD1 (6 bases). This CDR3 is 14 amino acids long. The V gene lost 3 bases and the J gene lost 2 bases, with 12 bases spanning the gap. Germline assignment: CDR1 SGHKS and CDR2 YYEKEE (reference sequence). The CDR3 protein is CASSYRDTTYEQYF. The DNA of the CDR3 is TGTGCCAGCAGCTATAGGGACACAACCTACGAGCAGTACTTC.

The genes are TRBV5-6 and TRBJ2-7; TRBD2 is a possible D gene (6 bases). Trimming took off 0 bases at V and 2 bases at J, with 12 bases between the two ends. From germline, CDR1 is SGHDT and CDR2 YYEEEE. This CDR3 has 15 amino acids. CDR3 nucleotide sequence: TGTGCCAGCAGCTTGGTCGCAGGAGGGGCCTACGAGCAGTACTTC. Residues: CASSLVAGGAYEQYF.

V and J are TRBV10-2 and TRBJ1-1, with TRBD1 as a possible D gene (6 bases). The CDR3 is 14 amino acids. The V gene lost 2 bases and the J gene lost 4 bases, with 11 bases spanning the gap. Per the germline V gene, CDR1 is WSHSY and CDR2 is SAAADI. CDR3 sequence: CASSEPGALTEAFF. In nucleotides, the CDR3 is TGCGCCAGCAGTGAGCCAGGGGCCCTCACTGAAGCTTTCTTT.

This chain links TRBV4-1 with TRBJ1-1; D is undetermined. Germline V gives CDR1 MGHRA, CDR2 YSYEKL. The V end was cut by 4 bases, the J end by 5 bases, with 11 bases between. The CDR3 runs 13 residues. CDR3 nucleotides: TGCGCCAGCAGCCGTGGAGGAGGGACTGAAGCTTTCTTT. Translated: CASSRGGGTEAFF.

This chain uses TRBV30 with TRBJ1-6, with a tentative D call TRBD1 (5 bases). V was pared by 2 bases and J by 13 bases, with 15 bases between. The CDR3 covers 13 residues. Germline values: CDR1 GTSNPN, CDR2 SVGIG (reference sequence). The CDR3, as DNA: TGTGCCTGGAGTCCACGCGGGACCGCGCCCCTCCACTTT. This translates into CAWSPRGTAPLHF.

This clone was counted a single time. The chain is built from TRBV24-1 and TRBJ2-3; 8 bases match TRBD1. V lost 9 bases, J lost 3 bases, and 10 bases stayed unmatched. Germline loops: CDR1 KGHDR, CDR2 SFDVKD. The CDR3 is 15 residues long. CDR3 sequence (DNA): TGTGCCACCGCGACAGGGGCAGGGGGGACAGATACGCAGTATTTT. Translating gives CATATGAGGTDTQYF.

This clone was recorded only once. This chain joins TRBV7-2 and TRBJ2-5, with D perhaps matching TRBD2 (7 bases). The CDR3 runs 14 residues. V lost 3 bases to trimming and J lost 5 bases, with 13 bases between them. Germline V gene data show CDR1 as SGHTA and CDR2 as FQGNSA. The CDR3 nucleotides read TGTGCCAGCAGCTTGGCGGGGGCCTTCGAGACCCAGTACTTC. Translating gives CASSLAGAFETQYF. Complete variable domain (other parts from reference TRBV7-2 and TRBJ2-5): GAGVSQSPSNKVTEKGKDVELRCDPISGHTALYWYRQSLGQGLEFLIYFQGNSAPDKSGLPSDRFSAERTGGSVSTLTIQRTQQEDSAVYLCASSLAGAFETQYFGPGTRLLVL.

This sequence joins TRBV3-1 (or the pseudogene TRBV3-2) and TRBJ2-5, with a weak D call TRBD2 (6 bases). The V and J ends lost 4 bases and 2 bases respectively, with 17 bases between them. The CDR3 covers 16 residues. Per the germline V gene, CDR1 is LGHDT and CDR2 is YNNKEL (reference sequence). The CDR3 loop is CASSLSGSGQQETQYF. In DNA, the CDR3 is TGTGCCAGCAGCCTTAGTGGGAGCGGGCAACAAGAGACCCAGTACTTC.

This clone came up once. The chain uses TRBV7-3 and TRBJ1-2; D uncertain. The CDR3 length is 14 residues. V gave up 4 bases and J gave up 6 bases, with 15 bases separating them. From germline, CDR1 is SGHTA and CDR2 FQGTGA. The DNA for the CDR3 is TGTGCCAGCAGCTCCCGCGGAGGTGAGGATGGCTACACCTTC. This codes for CASSSRGGEDGYTF.

The chain is built from TRBV6-5 and TRBJ2-2; TRBD1 matches 7 bases. The CDR3 has 15 amino acids. V lost 5 bases, J lost 6 bases, and 9 bases stayed unmatched. Germline V CDR1 and CDR2: MNHEY, SVGAGI. CDR3 coding DNA: TGTGCCAGCAGTACAGGGGATATTAGGGCCGGGGAGCTGTTTTTT. It specifies CASSTGDIRAGELFF.

The V gene is TRBV7-8, the J gene TRBJ1-3; unclear D gene. Germline loops: CDR1 SGHVS, CDR2 FQNEAQ. This CDR3 is 15 amino acids long. V was trimmed by 4 bases and J by 0 bases, leaving 10 bases between them. The CDR3 DNA reads TGTGCCAGCAGCTCAACCCCCAGCTCTGGAAACACCATATATTTT. This translates into CASSSTPSSGNTIYF.

This clone showed up many times. V and J are TRBV2 and TRBJ2-2; 7 bases line up with TRBD1. Trimming cost V 7 bases and J 2 bases; bases outside gene matches: 4. CDR3 size: 14 residues. The germline gives CDR1 SNHLY, CDR2 FYNNEI. CDR3 sequence (DNA): TGTGCCAGCATCCAGGGGGAAAACACCGGGGAGCTGTTTTTT. It codes for CASIQGENTGELFF.

The rearrangement joins TRBV11-2 to TRBJ1-1; D possibly corresponds to TRBD1 (5 bases). Trimming stripped 2 bases from V and 1 base from J, with 8 bases between. CDR3 length: 14 amino acids. The germline V gene encodes CDR1 SGHAT and CDR2 FQNNGV. CDR3 coding DNA: TGTGCCAGCAGCTTACAGGGAAGGAACACTGAAGCTTTCTTT. It encodes CASSLQGRNTEAFF. Complete variable domain (other parts from reference TRBV11-2 and TRBJ1-1): EAGVAQSPRYKIIEKRQSVAFWCNPISGHATLYWYQQILGQGPKLLIQFQNNGVVDDSQLPKDRFSAERLKGVDSTLKIQPAKLEDSAVYLCASSLQGRNTEAFFGQGTRLTVV.

The V gene is TRBV3-1 (or the pseudogene TRBV3-2), the J gene TRBJ1-6; D is unclear. The CDR3 is made up of 15 amino acids. Germline V lookup: CDR1 LGHDT, CDR2 YNNKEL (reference sequence). V lost 4 bases, J lost 7 bases, and 14 bases lay in between. Here the CDR3 DNA reads TGTGCCAGCAGCCCAAGGTATCCGGGAAATTCACCCCTCCACTTT. This translates into CASSPRYPGNSPLHF.

V gene TRBV30 combines with J gene TRBJ2-3; D might be TRBD2 (6 bases). Trimming took 0 bases from V and 5 from J, leaving 12 bases between them. The germline gives CDR1 GTSNPN, CDR2 SVGIG (reference sequence). The CDR3 is 14 amino acids. CDR3 nucleotide sequence: TGTGCCTGGAGTGTGGAGGGTTGGAAAGATACGCAGTATTTT. Translation: CAWSVEGWKDTQYF. The full variable domain, rest sourced from reference TRBV30 and TRBJ2-3, is SQTIHQWPATLVQPVGSPLSLECTVEGTSNPNLYWYRQAAGRGLQLLFYSVGIGQISSEVPQNLSASRPQDRQFILSSKKLLLSDSGFYLCAWSVEGWKDTQYFGPGTRLTVL.

The V and J genes are TRBV19 and TRBJ1-1; D is unresolved. V lost 3 bases and J 2 bases, leaving 7 bases between the germline ends. Looked up from germline, CDR1 is LNHDA and CDR2 is SQIVND (reference sequence). The CDR3 length is 13 residues. The DNA of the CDR3 is TGTGCCAGTAGTATTTCTATTAACACTGAAGCTTTCTTT. This encodes CASSISINTEAFF.

This clone was observed a few times. V and J are TRBV11-3 and TRBJ2-1; 7 bases map to TRBD1. After removal of 5 bases from V and 8 bases from J, the junction contained 9 bases not matched to a gene. The CDR3 is made up of 14 amino acids. Germline V gene data show CDR1 as SGHNT and CDR2 as YENEEA. The CDR3 region is CASSRGQWNDEQFF. The DNA of the CDR3 is TGTGCCAGCAGCCGGGGACAGTGGAACGATGAGCAGTTCTTC.

The chain couples TRBV5-1 to TRBJ1-3; 8 bases map to TRBD1. The CDR3 length is 19 residues. Unmatched junction bases numbered 15, after V lost 3 bases and J lost 1 base. The germline V gene has CDR1 SGHRS and CDR2 YFSETQ. The CDR3 DNA follows: TGCGCCAGCAGCTCCGGGACAGGTTTCCTTTTTAGTTCTGGAAACACCATATATTTT. This gives the protein CASSSGTGFLFSSGNTIYF.

V and J are TRBV19 and TRBJ1-2; 9 bases match TRBD1. Trimming removed 8 bases from V and 5 bases from J; junction bases left unmatched: 12. The CDR3 extends over 15 amino acids. Germline CDR1 and CDR2: LNHDA and SQIVND (reference sequence). CDR3 nucleotides: TGTGCCAGTTCAACAGGGGGCCGGGTGGGTTATGGCTACACCTTC. Residues: CASSTGGRVGYGYTF.

The chain joins TRBV3-1 (or the pseudogene TRBV3-2) to TRBJ1-1; D is ambiguous. CDR1 and CDR2 from the germline V gene are LGHDT and YNNKEL (reference sequence). The V and J ends lost 8 bases and 0 bases respectively, with 7 bases between them. This CDR3 contains 12 residues. The CDR3 reads CASHGVNTEAFF. CDR3 bases: TGTGCCAGCCACGGGGTGAACACTGAAGCTTTCTTT.

This rearrangement joins TRBV7-6 to TRBJ1-1, with D perhaps matching TRBD1 (6 bases). The CDR3 consists of 15 residues. Germline assignment: CDR1 SGHVS and CDR2 FNYEAQ. Trimming took off 5 bases at V and 1 base at J, with 14 bases between the two ends. The CDR3 reads CASSGGRGGNTEAFF. For the CDR3, the DNA is TGTGCCAGCAGCGGAGGTAGGGGGGGGAACACTGAAGCTTTCTTT.

This clone was counted once. This chain uses TRBV6-5 with TRBJ1-1, with D tentatively TRBD1 (5 bases). The CDR3 runs 13 residues. Germline assignment: CDR1 MNHEY and CDR2 SVGAGI. Trimming stripped 4 bases from V and 0 bases from J, with 6 bases between. CDR3 loop: CASSSGLNTEAFF. CDR3 bases: TGTGCCAGCAGTTCAGGGCTGAACACTGAAGCTTTCTTT.

This chain uses TRBV4-2 with TRBJ2-3; 9 bases map to TRBD2. The CDR3 has 19 residues. With 2 bases clipped from V and 2 bases from J, the junction kept 14 bases outside the gene matches. Germline values: CDR1 LGHNA, CDR2 YNFKEQ. CDR3 amino acids: CASSQLMGAAGGNTDTQYF. The DNA for the CDR3 is TGTGCCAGCAGCCAACTCATGGGGGCAGCGGGGGGCAACACAGATACGCAGTATTTT.

The rearrangement uses TRBV9 and TRBJ1-1; D possibly corresponds to TRBD1 (5 bases). The germline V and J ends were trimmed by 0 bases and 3 bases, with 12 bases remaining between them. Germline values: CDR1 SGDLS, CDR2 YYNGEE. The CDR3 spans 15 residues. The CDR3 reads CASSVGIGEDTEAFF. In nucleotides, the CDR3 is TGTGCCAGCAGCGTAGGGATAGGGGAGGACACTGAAGCTTTCTTT.

This clone came up a few times. The chain joins TRBV3-1 (or the pseudogene TRBV3-2) to TRBJ2-5; 15 nucleotides align to TRBD2. CDR3 length: 17 amino acids. The V gene end was trimmed by 4 bases and the J gene end by 3 bases; junction bases not matched to a gene: 6. CDR1 and CDR2 from the germline V gene are LGHDT and YNNKEL (reference sequence). CDR3 amino acids: CASSPGTSGGFKETQYF. The CDR3 region has the DNA TGTGCCAGCAGCCCCGGGACTAGCGGGGGGTTCAAAGAGACCCAGTACTTC.

CDR3 coding DNA: TGTGCCAGCAGTGTGCAGGGGAAGACTGAAGCTTTCTTT. This encodes CASSVQGKTEAFF. The rearrangement joins TRBV12-3 or TRBV12-4 to TRBJ1-1; D possibly corresponds to TRBD1 (6 bases). V was clipped by 5 bases and J by 5 bases, with 12 bases between them. This CDR3 has 13 residues.

This clone has just a few counts. The J gene is TRBJ1-1, the V gene TRBV5-6; a weak D match, TRBD1 (6 bases). CDR3 size: 15 residues. Germline CDR1 reads SGHDT; CDR2 reads YYEEEE. V lost 4 bases and J lost 4, with 17 bases in between. This CDR3 is CASSDRQVLGTEAFF. The CDR3 DNA is TGTGCCAGCAGCGATCGACAGGTTCTTGGCACTGAAGCTTTCTTT.